These 7 T cell receptor beta chains were all obtained from the same sample, sequenced in a study of blood T cells in healthy people across ages. A second PCR, run for about 6 to 11 cycles, used a sample-barcoded 5' primer plus a J-beta primer mix. TCRdb processed the 5' RACE reads anew with MiXCR; each CDR3 protein has one entry. The profile covers over 1,300,000 distinct CDR3 sequences, with around 55% appearing a single time and 5.5% to 8% taken by the ten largest. The sequencing input was blood. These receptors came from a man aged 18 to 30 in good health.

The chain uses TRBV2 and TRBJ2-2; TRBD1 matches 10 bases. This CDR3 has 17 residues. J gave up 5 bases and V 2 bases, and 8 bases lay outside the gene matches. CDR1 and CDR2 from the germline V gene are SNHLY and FYNNEI. The CDR3: CASSELETGGGTGELFF. The CDR3 DNA reads as TGTGCCAGCAGTGAATTGGAGACAGGGGGCGGTACCGGGGAGCTGTTTTTT.

As DNA, the CDR3 is TGCGCCAGCAGCCAAGATTGGGGGGGCCCTCCCTACGAGCAGTACTTC. It yields the protein CASSQDWGGPPYEQYF. The rearrangement joins TRBV4-1 to TRBJ2-7; tentative D call: TRBD2 (7 bases). V was pared by 0 bases and J by 2 bases, with 14 bases between. Looked up from germline, CDR1 is MGHRA and CDR2 is YSYEKL. This CDR3 has 16 amino acids.

The CDR3 reads CASSAWGTTYEQYF. CDR3 nucleotides: TGCGCCAGCAGTGCGTGGGGTACAACCTACGAGCAGTACTTC. V gene TRBV10-2 combines with J gene TRBJ2-7; no reliable D call. Germline V gene data show CDR1 as WSHSY and CDR2 as SAAADI. CDR3 length: 14 amino acids. Trimming cost V 4 bases and J 2 bases, with 12 bases left between them.

This clonotype was detected only a few times. The chain joins TRBV4-2 to TRBJ2-3; 9 bases fit TRBD1. Trimming cost V 1 base and J 2 bases; bases outside gene matches: 4. The CDR3 has 16 residues. CDR1 is LGHNA, CDR2 YNFKEQ, per germline. CDR3 amino acids: CASSQGDRDITDTQYF. CDR3 bases: TGTGCCAGCAGCCAAGGGGACAGGGACATCACAGATACGCAGTATTTT.

The V gene is TRBV6-1, the J gene TRBJ2-3; D is undetermined. The V end was cut by 2 bases, the J end by 5 bases, with 17 bases between. There are 16 residues in the CDR3. Germline V gives CDR1 MNHNS, CDR2 SASEGT. The chain's CDR3 is CASSEPWSKSGDTQYF. CDR3 DNA: TGTGCCAGCAGTGAACCGTGGAGCAAGAGTGGAGATACGCAGTATTTT.

The V and J genes are TRBV9 and TRBJ1-6; D is unclear. Germline V CDR1 and CDR2: SGDLS, YYNGEE. V gave up 5 bases and J gave up 2 bases, with 8 bases separating them. This CDR3 has 14 residues. The CDR3 region is CASSSRAYNSPLHF. For the CDR3, the DNA is TGTGCCAGCAGTTCTAGAGCCTATAATTCACCCCTCCACTTT.

The CDR3 reads CASSKGPINYGYTF. CDR3 nucleotides: TGTGCCAGCAGCAAGGGGCCGATTAACTATGGCTACACCTTC. The chain combines TRBV6-5 with TRBJ1-2; D is possibly TRBD1 (5 bases). Germline V gene lookup returns CDR1 MNHEY and CDR2 SVGAGI. V shed 6 bases and J shed 1 base, with 12 bases lying between them. The CDR3 has 14 residues.